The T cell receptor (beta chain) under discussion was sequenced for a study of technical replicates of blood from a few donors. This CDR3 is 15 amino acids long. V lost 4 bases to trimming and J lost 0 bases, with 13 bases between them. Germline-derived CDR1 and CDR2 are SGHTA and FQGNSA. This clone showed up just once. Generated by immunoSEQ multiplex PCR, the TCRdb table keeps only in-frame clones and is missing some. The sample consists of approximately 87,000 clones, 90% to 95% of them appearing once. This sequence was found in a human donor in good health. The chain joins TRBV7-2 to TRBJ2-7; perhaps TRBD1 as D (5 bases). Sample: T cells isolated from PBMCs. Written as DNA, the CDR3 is TGTGCCAGCAGCTCTTCAGGGAAACGCTCCTACGAGCAGTACTTC. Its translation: CASSSSGKRSYEQYF.